This is a list of T cell receptor beta chains from one sample in a study of cytomegalovirus exposure and HLA in healthy donors. Data came from immunoSEQ multiplex PCR; TCRdb stores just in-frame clones and leaves some out. The repertoire holds 85,000 to 130,000 clones, with about three quarters as singletons. Sequenced: PBMCs. Receptors originate from a boy younger than 18 in good health and CMV-seronegative. The CDR3 runs from the conserved cysteine through the conserved F or W. A D gene is named only where the DNA matches it firmly. Where a row states a size, it is once, few, many or the class of an expanded clone; other rows omit it.

TRBV6-1,TRBJ2-1,.,.,CASSEMFGAYNEQFF,TGTGCCAGCAGTGAAATGTTTGGGGCTTACAATGAGCAGTTCTTC
TRBV7-3,TRBJ2-1,TRBD1,.,CASSPGQAVNEQFF,TGTGCCAGCAGCCCGGGACAGGCAGTCAATGAGCAGTTCTTC
TRBV5-4,TRBJ2-3,.,few,CASSLGLDSDTQYF,TGTGCCAGCAGCTTGGGACTAGACTCAGATACGCAGTATTTT
TRBV6-5,TRBJ2-3,TRBD2,.,CASSRVAGVTDTQYF,TGTGCCAGCAGTCGGGTAGCGGGGGTCACAGATACGCAGTATTTT
TRBV14,TRBJ1-1,TRBD1,few,CASSQDRQGMNTEAFF,TGTGCCAGCAGCCAAGATAGACAGGGAATGAACACTGAAGCTTTCTTT
TRBV5-1,TRBJ1-5,.,.,CASSPDSNQPQHF,TGCGCCAGCAGTCCAGATAGCAATCAGCCCCAGCATTTT
TRBV18,TRBJ1-1,TRBD1,.,CASSPPLGRGQWNTEAFF,TGTGCCAGCTCACCACCGTTGGGAAGGGGGCAATGGAACACTGAAGCTTTCTTT
TRBV6-5,TRBJ1-6,.,.,CASSYTGNNSPLHF,TGTGCCAGCAGTTACACAGGAAATAATTCACCCCTCCACTTT
TRBV28,TRBJ2-7,.,.,CASSYHQPTTGSEQYF,TGTGCCAGCAGTTACCACCAGCCGACAACGGGATCCGAGCAGTACTTC
TRBV4-2,TRBJ2-3,.,.,CASSQDLERGTDTQYF,TGTGCCAGCAGCCAAGACCTAGAGCGGGGCACAGATACGCAGTATTTT
TRBV28,TRBJ1-1,.,.,CASSSRRGAGDTEAFF,TGTGCCAGCAGTTCTCGACGGGGGGCTGGCGACACTGAAGCTTTCTTT
TRBV6-4,TRBJ2-3,TRBD1,.,CASSEGGTGPDTQYF,TGTGCCAGCAGTGAGGGGGGGACAGGGCCAGATACGCAGTATTTT
TRBV2,TRBJ1-3,TRBD1,.,CASRKTGASGNTIYF,TGTGCCAGCAGAAAGACAGGGGCCTCTGGAAACACCATATATTTT
TRBV2,TRBJ2-4,.,few,CASSWEQGAKNIQYF,TGTGCCAGCAGCTGGGAGCAGGGGGCCAAAAACATTCAGTACTTC
TRBV27,TRBJ1-4,.,few,CASSLSEGRHNEKLFF,TGTGCCAGCAGTTTATCGGAGGGACGGCATAATGAAAAACTGTTTTTT
TRBV7-2,TRBJ2-3,TRBD2,.,CAGGQRGGDTQYF,TGTGCCGGGGGACAGCGGGGGGGAGATACGCAGTATTTT
TRBV5-4,TRBJ1-1,.,few,CASSWPGGDTEAFF,TGTGCCAGCAGTTGGCCGGGAGGGGACACTGAAGCTTTCTTT
TRBV2,TRBJ1-5,.,.,CASSYQGLDQPQHF,TGTGCCAGCAGTTATCAGGGGTTGGATCAGCCCCAGCATTTT
TRBV5-1,TRBJ1-6,.,.,CASSLASGIRSPLHF,TGCGCCAGCAGCTTGGCGTCCGGGATAAGGTCACCCCTCCACTTT
TRBV27,TRBJ2-7,TRBD1,once,CASSLSIGGVGTGVHEQYF,TGTGCCAGCAGTTTATCTATAGGGGGTGTTGGGACAGGGGTCCACGAGCAGTACTTC
TRBV18,TRBJ1-1,TRBD1,.,CASSRGTGEKAFF,TGTGCCAGCTCCCGAGGGACAGGGGAAAAAGCTTTCTTT
TRBV11-2,TRBJ1-1,TRBD1,.,CASSSNRGTEAFF,TGTGCCAGCAGCTCCAACAGGGGAACTGAAGCTTTCTTT
TRBV28,TRBJ2-3,.,.,CASSSQPLQTGTDTQYF,TGTGCCAGCAGTTCCCAACCCCTGCAGACTGGTACAGATACGCAGTATTTT
TRBV2,TRBJ2-1,.,.,CASADLPGGYNEQFF,TGTGCCAGCGCCGATTTGCCCGGGGGCTACAATGAGCAGTTCTTC
TRBV30,TRBJ2-3,.,.,CAWSVQGQSTDTQYF,TGTGCCTGGAGTGTACAGGGACAAAGCACAGATACGCAGTATTTT
TRBV5-6,TRBJ1-5,.,.,CASSNLRVLNQPQHF,TGTGCCAGCAGCAACCTCCGGGTCCTTAATCAGCCCCAGCATTTT
TRBV5-1,TRBJ2-5,.,.,CASSPSPTGEETQYF,TGCGCCAGCAGCCCATCTCCGACAGGTGAAGAGACCCAGTACTTC
TRBV10-1,TRBJ2-7,.,.,CASSEYRSYEQYF,TGCGCCAGCAGTGAGTACAGATCCTACGAGCAGTACTTC
TRBV10-3,TRBJ1-3,TRBD1,once,CAISEPTGGSGNTIYF,TGTGCCATCAGTGAGCCGACAGGGGGCTCTGGAAACACCATATATTTT
TRBV13,TRBJ1-2,TRBD1,.,CASSLGLDRLYGYTF,TGTGCCAGCAGCTTAGGCTTGGACAGGCTCTATGGCTACACCTTC
TRBV12-5,TRBJ2-7,.,.,CASGQKGEQYF,TGTGCTAGTGGTCAAAAGGGGGAGCAGTACTTC